Listed below are T cell receptor beta chains from one sample, sequenced in a study of monozygotic twins with cystic fibrosis. The assay was immunoSEQ multiplex PCR, and TCRdb's table has in-frame clones only and misses some. The data hold roughly 19,000 clones, with 95% to 98% observed a single time. Sequenced: blood. The receptor set was obtained from a woman in her 30s with cystic fibrosis. Each CDR3 is given with its conserved first and last residue. Fields, in order: D gene, J gene, CDR3 length, V gene, clone size, CDR3 protein, CDR3 DNA. A D gene is named only where the DNA matches it firmly. Not every row has a clone size; where given, it reads once, few, many or a size class.

TRBD1	TRBJ1-4	14	TRBV2	-	CASSEWTGRGKLFF	TGTGCCAGCAGTGAGTGGACAGGGAGGGGTAAACTGTTTTTT
-	TRBJ1-1	11	TRBV20-1	-	CSASWLVSAFF	TGCAGTGCTAGTTGGTTAGTCAGTGCTTTCTTT
-	TRBJ1-2	14	TRBV18	once	CASSPPFTNYGYTF	TGTGCCAGCTCACCACCGTTCACGAACTATGGCTACACCTTC
-	TRBJ1-6	15	TRBV7-8	-	CASSSSLWAGAPLHF	TGTGCCAGCAGCTCGTCCCTGTGGGCCGGAGCGCCCCTCCACTTT
-	TRBJ2-1	14	TRBV27	-	CASTRGSGDNEQFF	TGTGCCAGCACCCGGGGGTCGGGCGACAATGAGCAGTTCTTC
-	TRBJ2-1	17	TRBV4-3	-	CASSPYLAGMANNEQFF	TGCGCCAGCAGCCCCTACCTTGCGGGGATGGCAAACAATGAGCAGTTCTTC
-	TRBJ1-3	16	TRBV18	-	CASSPSPVSSGNTIYF	TGTGCCAGCTCACCCTCTCCCGTTAGCTCTGGAAACACCATATATTTT
TRBD1	TRBJ2-1	16	TRBV6-1	-	CASSEMWQGAANEQFF	TGTGCCAGCAGTGAAATGTGGCAGGGGGCAGCGAATGAGCAGTTCTTC
-	TRBJ1-1	15	TRBV19	once	CASSIKRQVNTEAFF	TGTGCCAGTAGTATAAAACGACAGGTGAACACTGAAGCTTTCTTT
-	TRBJ2-7	15	TRBV7-8	few	CASSLVGRGSREQYF	TGTGCCAGCAGCTTAGTGGGCAGGGGTTCGAGGGAGCAGTACTTC
-	TRBJ2-5	12	TRBV5-5	-	CASSSPPETQYF	TGTGCCAGCAGCTCACCCCCAGAGACCCAGTACTTC
TRBD1	TRBJ1-1	15	TRBV6-1	-	CASRPRDRVGTEAFF	TGTGCCAGCAGGCCCCGGGACAGGGTGGGAACTGAAGCTTTCTTT
-	TRBJ1-5	15	TRBV19	-	CASSRQGYSNQPQHF	TGTGCCAGTAGTAGGCAGGGGTATAGCAATCAGCCCCAGCATTTT
-	TRBJ2-5	14	TRBV11-2	once	CASSLDTAQETQYF	TGTGCCAGCAGCTTAGATACGGCCCAAGAGACCCAGTACTTC
-	TRBJ1-5	13	TRBV7-2	-	CASSLGGVQPQHF	TGTGCCAGCAGCTTAGGTGGAGTACAGCCCCAGCATTTT
-	TRBJ2-3	15	TRBV5-1	-	CASSLRDTSTDTQYF	TGCGCCAGCAGCTTGAGGGACACAAGCACAGATACGCAGTATTTT
-	TRBJ1-2	13	TRBV5-5	-	CASSTGSMDGYTF	TGTGCCAGCAGTACGGGAAGTATGGATGGCTACACCTTC
-	TRBJ2-3	15	TRBV4-1	-	CASSHPGTLTDTQYF	TGCGCCAGCAGCCACCCCGGGACTCTTACAGATACGCAGTATTTT
-	TRBJ1-4	15	TRBV5-5	-	CASSQLAGLNEKLFF	TGTGCCAGCAGCCAACTCGCAGGGTTGAATGAAAAACTGTTTTTT
-	TRBJ1-2	14	TRBV5-1	-	CASSLEGLGDGYTF	TGCGCCAGCAGCTTGGAGGGCTTGGGGGATGGCTACACCTTC
TRBD1	TRBJ2-1	16	TRBV9	-	CASSVEGQGFNNEQFF	TGTGCCAGCAGCGTAGAGGGACAGGGATTTAACAATGAGCAGTTCTTC
-	TRBJ1-1	17	TRBV10-3	-	CAISESGSVGVGTEAFF	TGTGCCATCAGTGAGTCTGGGTCGGTAGGGGTAGGGACTGAAGCTTTCTTT
-	TRBJ2-5	13	TRBV28	few	CASSLAGGETQYF	TGTGCCAGCAGTTTAGCTGGAGGGGAGACCCAGTACTTC
-	TRBJ1-6	13	TRBV6-5	-	CASKRIYNSPLHF	TGTGCCAGCAAAAGGATTTACAATTCACCCCTCCACTTT
-	TRBJ2-1	15	TRBV10-1	-	CASSESASSYNEQFF	TGCGCCAGCAGTGAGTCCGCGAGCTCCTACAATGAGCAGTTCTTC
-	TRBJ2-1	15	TRBV10-2	-	CASSEGLSWINEQFF	TGCGCCAGCAGTGAAGGGTTGAGCTGGATCAATGAGCAGTTCTTC
-	TRBJ1-2	13	TRBV6-6	-	CASSAPAGYGYTF	TGTGCCAGCAGTGCCCCCGCCGGGTATGGCTACACCTTC
-	TRBJ1-2	11	TRBV27	-	CASNEGYGYTF	TGTGCCAGCAACGAGGGGTATGGCTACACCTTC
TRBD2	TRBJ2-1	16	TRBV7-8	-	CASSLDGTSEGGEQFF	TGTGCCAGCAGCTTAGATGGGACTAGCGAGGGCGGTGAGCAGTTCTTC
TRBD2	TRBJ2-1	15	TRBV5-1	-	CASSRGLAGANEQFF	TGCGCCAGCAGCCGGGGACTAGCGGGGGCCAATGAGCAGTTCTTC
TRBD1	TRBJ2-2	16	TRBV6-6	-	CASSYVQGGNTGELFF	TGTGCCAGCAGTTACGTACAGGGGGGGAACACCGGGGAGCTGTTTTTT
TRBD1	TRBJ1-3	17	TRBV5-1	-	CASSLVGQGNPGNTIYF	TGCGCCAGCAGCTTGGTAGGACAGGGTAACCCTGGAAACACCATATATTTT
TRBD2	TRBJ2-3	18	TRBV27	-	CASSLFASGGLSTDTQYF	TGTGCCAGCAGTTTATTTGCTAGCGGGGGACTTAGCACAGATACGCAGTATTTT
-	TRBJ1-2	15	TRBV6-5	-	CASSYSRVRNYGYTF	TGTGCCAGCAGTTACTCGAGGGTTCGGAACTATGGCTACACCTTC
TRBD2	TRBJ2-5	15	TRBV6-5	few	CASSVSGGGGETQYF	TGTGCCAGCAGCGTTAGCGGGGGCGGGGGGGAGACCCAGTACTTC
TRBD1	TRBJ1-6	14	TRBV11-2	-	CASSFWDRGSPLHF	TGTGCCAGCAGCTTTTGGGACAGGGGGTCACCCCTCCACTTT
TRBD2	TRBJ2-4	13	TRBV5-6	-	CASSLAGGNIQYF	TGTGCCAGCAGCTTGGCGGGGGGAAACATTCAGTACTTC
-	TRBJ1-4	16	TRBV7-8	-	CASSLLVRAGNEKLFF	TGTGCCAGCAGCTTATTAGTCAGGGCGGGTAATGAAAAACTGTTTTTT
-	TRBJ2-2	14	TRBV27	-	CASSQESFTGELFF	TGTGCCAGCAGCCAGGAGAGTTTCACCGGGGAGCTGTTTTTT
TRBD2	TRBJ2-7	14	TRBV5-4	few	CASSLAAGGDEQYF	TGTGCCAGCAGCTTGGCTGCGGGGGGGGACGAGCAGTACTTC
-	TRBJ1-1	11	TRBV6-1	-	CASSRVGEAFF	TGTGCCAGCAGCAGGGTCGGTGAAGCTTTCTTT
-	TRBJ1-2	15	TRBV19	once	CASSRGETGLYGYTF	TGTGCCAGCTCCCGGGGAGAAACAGGGCTCTATGGCTACACCTTC
-	TRBJ2-7	11	TRBV6-5	once	CASSRRTAKYF	TGTGCCAGCAGCCGGCGGACCGCGAAGTACTTC
TRBD1	TRBJ1-5	17	TRBV19	-	CASSIGDGQGGHQPQHF	TGTGCCAGTAGTATAGGCGACGGACAGGGCGGCCATCAGCCCCAGCATTTT
-	TRBJ2-1	15	TRBV27	-	CASSFDEEGWNEQFF	TGTGCCAGCAGTTTCGATGAGGAGGGATGGAATGAGCAGTTCTTC